One and the same sample provided the 26 T cell receptor beta chains below, sequenced in a study of OX40 agonist ivuxolimab in advanced cancers. TCRdb keeps only in-frame clones here, not all; method: immunoSEQ multiplex PCR. The table lists about 70,000 clones, around 80% of them singletons, with 4.5% to 6% in the top ten. The sample was CD4+ or CD8+ T cells sorted from blood, taken in a trial of the OX40 agonist ivuxolimab. The source is an adult with an advanced solid tumor such as melanoma, head and neck, liver or kidney cancer.

The CDR3 nucleotides are TGTGCCAGCAGTGAACTAGCGGGGGCTCCCGGGGAGCTGTTTTTT. It yields the protein CASSELAGAPGELFF. V and J are TRBV2 and TRBJ2-2, with TRBD2 identical over 10 bases. V trimming: 2 bases; J trimming: 6 bases; junction bases outside the gene matches: 3. Germline loops: CDR1 SNHLY, CDR2 FYNNEI. There are 15 residues in the CDR3.

The chain joins TRBV9 to TRBJ2-2; TRBD2 is a possible D gene (6 bases). V dropped 0 bases and J dropped 2 bases, with 11 bases sitting between them. This CDR3 comprises 16 residues. CDR1 is SGDLS and CDR2 is YYNGEE in the germline V gene. The CDR3 here is CASSVGVTRNTGELFF. CDR3 sequence (DNA): TGTGCCAGCAGCGTAGGTGTGACTAGAAACACCGGGGAGCTGTTTTTT.

The chain has TRBV7-2 and TRBJ1-2, with 8 positions matching TRBD1. V was clipped by 3 bases and J by 5 bases; unmatched bases: 5. Germline-derived CDR1 and CDR2 are SGHTA and FQGNSA. The CDR3 extends over 14 amino acids. CDR3 region: CASSFGQGWYGYTF. CDR3 nucleotides: TGTGCCAGCAGCTTCGGACAGGGCTGGTATGGCTACACCTTC.

The gene calls are TRBV11-2 and TRBJ1-2; D possibly corresponds to TRBD1 (6 bases). V was shortened by 5 bases and J by 8 bases, with 18 bases between the two germline ends. Per the germline V gene, CDR1 is SGHAT and CDR2 is FQNNGV. This CDR3 spans 14 amino acids. This chain's CDR3 is CASSLTGILRGYTF. CDR3 DNA sequence: TGTGCCAGCAGCCTTACAGGGATTTTAAGAGGCTACACCTTC. Together with reference TRBV11-2 and TRBJ1-2, the CDR3 gives the full variable domain: EAGVAQSPRYKIIEKRQSVAFWCNPISGHATLYWYQQILGQGPKLLIQFQNNGVVDDSQLPKDRFSAERLKGVDSTLKIQPAKLEDSAVYLCASSLTGILRGYTFGSGTRLTVV.

V is TRBV27 and J is TRBJ2-5; either TRBD1 or TRBD2 may fit D (6 bases each). The length of the CDR3 is 15 residues. Germline CDR1 MNHEY, CDR2 SMNVEV (reference sequence). V was shortened by 1 base and J by 1 base, with 10 bases between the two germline ends. The CDR3 reads CASSLLGGLQETQYF. As DNA, the CDR3 is TGTGCCAGCAGTTTATTAGGGGGGCTCCAAGAGACCCAGTACTTC.

J is TRBJ2-7 and V is TRBV7-2; TRBD1 matches at 8 bases. Losses at the gene ends were 6 bases for V and 3 bases for J; bases not matched to a gene: 10. The CDR3 is 15 residues long. Germline CDR1 reads SGHTA; CDR2 reads FQGNSA. CDR3 loop: CASSRPRQGYYEQYF. In DNA, the CDR3 is TGTGCCAGCAGTCGTCCGCGACAGGGGTACTACGAGCAGTACTTC.

V and J are TRBV18 and TRBJ2-3, with D uncertain. Trimming took off 5 bases at V and 0 bases at J, with 9 bases between the two ends. This CDR3 has 14 residues. Looked up from germline, CDR1 is KGHSH and CDR2 is LQKENI. The CDR3 region has the DNA TGTGCCAGCTCAACCTCCCTGAGCACAGATACGCAGTATTTT. This gives the protein CASSTSLSTDTQYF.

The rearrangement uses TRBV7-6 and TRBJ1-1; D not certain. V lost 5 bases to trimming and J lost 0 bases, with 10 bases between them. The V gene's germline CDR1 is SGHVS and CDR2 FNYEAQ. CDR3 length: 14 amino acids. CDR3 protein: CASSALQLNTEAFF. The CDR3 DNA is TGTGCCAGCAGCGCCTTACAATTGAACACTGAAGCTTTCTTT. The variable domain in full, with the rest retrieved from reference TRBV7-6 and TRBJ1-1, is GAGVSQSPRYKVTKRGQDVALRCDPISGHVSLYWYRQALGQGPEFLTYFNYEAQQDKSGLPNDRFSAERPEGSISTLTIQRTEQRDSAMYRCASSALQLNTEAFFGQGTRLTVV.

The CDR3 region is CASSTTPRGAVYEQYF. CDR3 nucleotides: TGTGCCAGCAGTACAACCCCCCGGGGTGCGGTGTACGAGCAGTACTTC. The chain uses TRBV27 and TRBJ2-7, with D possibly being TRBD2 (5 bases). Germline V lookup: CDR1 MNHEY, CDR2 SMNVEV (reference sequence). The CDR3 covers 16 residues. V lost 5 bases, J lost 4 bases, and 21 bases lay in between.

This clone was observed a single time. The chain recombines TRBV29-1 with TRBJ1-2; D remains unclear. V was trimmed by 5 bases and J by 6 bases, leaving 19 bases between them. The length of the CDR3 is 14 residues. CDR1 and CDR2 from the germline V gene are SQVTM and ANQGSEA. This CDR3 is CSVSPTTVSDGYTF. CDR3 bases: TGCAGCGTTTCGCCTACAACAGTGTCAGATGGCTACACCTTC.

This clone was counted between two and nine times. The rearrangement uses TRBV7-6 and TRBJ2-5; D is tentatively TRBD1 or TRBD2 (5 bases each). Trimming took 5 bases from V and 2 from J, leaving 9 bases between them. The CDR3 loop spans 13 amino acids. The V gene's germline CDR1 is SGHVS and CDR2 FNYEAQ. CDR3 amino acids: CASSKGRQETQYF. Here the CDR3 DNA reads TGTGCCAGCAGCAAGGGACGGCAAGAGACCCAGTACTTC.

The CDR3 DNA reads TGTGCCACCAGCAGAGATAAGGGGTCCGGTACGCAGTATTTT. The encoded protein is CATSRDKGSGTQYF. This chain uses TRBV15 with TRBJ2-3; D possibly corresponds to TRBD1 (5 bases). V dropped 0 bases and J dropped 8 bases, with 12 bases sitting between them. Germline CDR1 reads LNHNV; CDR2 reads YYDKDF (reference sequence). The CDR3 has 14 residues.

This sequence joins TRBV19 and TRBJ2-1, with D unclear. The CDR3 has 15 amino acids. Germline CDR1 and CDR2: LNHDA and SQIVND (reference sequence). V lost 7 bases, J lost 0 bases, and 13 bases lay in between. In nucleotides, the CDR3 is TGTGCCAGTACCGCTACTCTAATCTCCTACAATGAGCAGTTCTTC. Amino acids: CASTATLISYNEQFF.

The gene calls are TRBV6-5 and TRBJ1-2; 10 nucleotides match TRBD1. Germline V gives CDR1 MNHEY, CDR2 SVGAGI. V dropped 5 bases and J dropped 5; count of bases not matched to a gene: 5. This CDR3 spans 14 amino acids. The CDR3 spells CASSPDRGKYGYTF. CDR3 bases: TGTGCCAGCAGTCCGGACAGGGGGAAGTATGGCTACACCTTC.

This chain joins TRBV6-5 and TRBJ2-3, with D possibly being TRBD1 (6 bases). Germline V CDR1 and CDR2: MNHEY, SVGAGI. This CDR3 has 15 residues. V lost 4 bases and J 5 bases, leaving 16 bases between the germline ends. The CDR3 DNA is TGTGCCAGCAGTTTTACAGGGAAACTTCTAGATACGCAGTATTTT. Translation gives CASSFTGKLLDTQYF.

This clone was detected a few times. The rearrangement links TRBV5-6 to TRBJ1-5; TRBD1 aligns across 7 bases. Germline V gene data show CDR1 as SGHDT and CDR2 as YYEEEE. The CDR3 has 14 residues. J was trimmed by 3 bases and V by 3 bases; bases with no gene match: 3. The CDR3 DNA is TGTGCCAGCAGCTGGGGACAGAACAATCAGCCCCAGCATTTT. This encodes CASSWGQNNQPQHF. Full variable domain (rest looked up from reference TRBV5-6 and TRBJ1-5): DAGVTQSPTHLIKTRGQQVTLRCSPKSGHDTVSWYQQALGQGPQFIFQYYEEEERQRGNFPDRFSGHQFPNYSSELNVNALLLGDSALYLCASSWGQNNQPQHFGDGTRLSIL.

This clone has just a few counts. V usage is TRBV19 and J usage is TRBJ2-3, with 13 bases aligning to TRBD2. V gave up 4 bases and J gave up 6 bases; unmatched junction bases: 4. Germline lookup yields CDR1 LNHDA and CDR2 SQIVND (reference sequence). This CDR3 has 15 amino acids. CDR3 region: CASSSLTSGGDTQYF. The CDR3, as DNA: TGTGCCAGTAGTAGTCTGACTAGCGGGGGGGATACGCAGTATTTT.

The chain recombines TRBV10-3 with TRBJ2-3, with no clear D. V gave up 4 bases and J gave up 6 bases, with 14 bases separating them. Germline values: CDR1 ENHRY, CDR2 SYGVKD. The CDR3 is 14 amino acids. The CDR3 DNA reads as TGTGCCATCAGTGGCTCGGCAGGTGTGGATACGCAGTATTTT. Amino acid sequence: CAISGSAGVDTQYF.

J is TRBJ2-3 and V is TRBV5-4; D remains unclear. Trimming pared 2 bases from V and 0 bases from J, leaving 7 bases between. This CDR3 is built from 14 residues. Germline values: CDR1 SGHNT, CDR2 YYREEE (reference sequence). The CDR3 sequence is CASSFSESTDTQYF. CDR3 sequence (DNA): TGTGCCAGCAGCTTCAGCGAAAGCACAGATACGCAGTATTTT.

This clone was seen once. The chain joins TRBV19 to TRBJ1-3; the match to TRBD1 covers 11 bases. Germline CDR1 is LNHDA and CDR2 is SQIVND (reference sequence). V dropped 7 bases and J dropped 8; count of bases not matched to a gene: 10. The CDR3 contains 15 residues. The chain's CDR3 is CASMDGQGAADTIYF. The DNA for the CDR3 is TGTGCCAGTATGGACGGACAGGGGGCAGCGGACACCATATATTTT.

V is TRBV5-1 and J is TRBJ2-7; 11 bases align to TRBD2. The trim removed 4 bases at V and 4 bases at J, leaving 7 bases unmatched. Germline V lookup: CDR1 SGHRS, CDR2 YFSETQ. CDR3 size: 15 residues. CDR3 protein: CASSPDSGRGYEQYF. The CDR3 DNA sequence: TGCGCCAGCAGCCCCGATAGCGGGAGGGGTTACGAGCAGTACTTC.

The chain couples TRBV5-5 to TRBJ2-7; D remains unclear. The V end lost 2 bases, the J end lost 3 bases, and 9 bases lay between the germline ends. The germline V gene has CDR1 SGHKS and CDR2 YYEKEE (reference sequence). The CDR3 has 13 residues. Here the CDR3 DNA reads TGTGCCAGCAGCTTCCAGGAGCACTACGAGCAGTACTTC. As protein: CASSFQEHYEQYF.

This clone appeared once. The chain uses TRBV19 and TRBJ1-5; 7 positions match TRBD1. The CDR3 totals 16 residues. Germline CDR1 LNHDA, CDR2 SQIVND (reference sequence). V lost 7 bases and J lost 3; bases outside the gene matches: 12. The CDR3 here is CASNTGTVRANQPQHF. The CDR3 coding sequence is TGTGCCAGTAACACAGGGACAGTCAGGGCCAATCAGCCCCAGCATTTT.

CDR3 nucleotide sequence: TGTGCCAGCAGCTTGCCCGGACAGACCTCCTACGAGCAGTACTTC. Its translation: CASSLPGQTSYEQYF. The chain recombines TRBV5-4 with TRBJ2-7; D may be TRBD1 (6 bases). The V end lost 1 base, the J end lost 0 bases, and 11 bases lay between the germline ends. CDR1 is SGHNT and CDR2 is YYREEE in the germline V gene (reference sequence). The CDR3 length is 15 residues. Full variable domain (rest looked up from reference TRBV5-4 and TRBJ2-7): ETGVTQSPTHLIKTRGQQVTLRCSSQSGHNTVSWYQQALGQGPQFIFQYYREEENGRGNFPPRFSGLQFPNYSSELNVNALELDDSALYLCASSLPGQTSYEQYFGPGTRLTVT.

The chain carries TRBV29-1 and TRBJ1-1; D remains ambiguous. Germline V gene data show CDR1 as SQVTM and CDR2 as ANQGSEA. This CDR3 is 17 amino acids long. V was clipped by 0 bases and J by 1 base, with 18 bases between them. This CDR3 is CSVEDGVSEGRNTEAFF. The CDR3 DNA reads as TGCAGCGTTGAAGATGGGGTTTCGGAGGGAAGGAACACTGAAGCTTTCTTT.

V is TRBV6-5 and J is TRBJ1-1, with D hard to call. CDR3 length equals 14 residues. V was clipped by 0 bases and J by 6 bases, with 11 bases between them. Germline lookup yields CDR1 MNHEY and CDR2 SVGAGI. This CDR3 reads CASSYSPARAEAFF. CDR3 in DNA: TGTGCCAGCAGTTACTCCCCGGCGAGGGCTGAAGCTTTCTTT.